This record covers a single T cell receptor (beta chain). The antigen this receptor binds is unknown. Nothing much larger sits one base from this clone, and base qualities are not available. Donors were patients with melanoma. From the germline V gene, CDR1 is SGHRS and CDR2 is YFSETQ. The CDR3 runs 14 amino acids, cysteine and phenylalanine included. Here the CDR3 DNA is all that survives: 42 bases in frame from base 1. A distance of 14 bases separates the germline ends of V and J, which lose 5 bases and 6 bases respectively. The data belong to a study of CD4+ T cells in melanoma (dated by TCRdb to 2021 to 2024). In the study overall: The study examined neoantigen-specific CD4+ T cells in human melanoma.

Broad study findings and their caveats: The report described a correlation between neoantigen-specific CD4+ T cells and the function of CD8+ T cells, macrophages and B cells. According to the report, neoantigen-specific CD4+ T cells in melanoma displayed diverse differentiation states.

The library was generated by the immunoSEQ multiplex PCR assay. The immuneACCESS repertoire file appears here via TCRdb, limited to in-frame rearrangements. These files lack a portion of the clones; in checked studies, under half of the deficit traces to unresolved V genes, and the cause of the others is not known. The sample table holds approximately 20,000 clones, of which about 80% were seen once. The ten largest clones add up to 4.5% to 5.5% of the sample. This clonotype was obtained from a human donor with melanoma. The sample consisted of cells from a culture (not recorded whether cultured in vitro). The V and J segments used are TRBV5-1 and TRBJ1-4, and TRBD1 may be the D gene, going by 5 matching bases. The CDR3 region: CASSSGTADEKLFF. The DNA sequence is given as TGCGCCAGCAGTTCCGGGACGGCCGATGAAAAACTGTTTTTT.